This T cell receptor beta chain was sequenced for a study of T cell responses to AZD1222 COVID-19 vaccine. Findings of the study overall: Most donors were white British and more were female, and clonal diversity was possibly underestimated. Without day 14 samples, only post-peak T cell repertoires were studied.

This clone was detected only a few times. What it binds is not known. Trimming took off 3 bases at V and 5 bases at J, with 22 bases between the two ends. This CDR3 contains 17 residues. Looked up from germline, CDR1 is LNHDA and CDR2 is SQIVND (reference sequence). Method: immunoSEQ multiplex PCR; TCRdb's copy keeps in-frame clones and lacks some. The sample has 200,000 or so clones; 87% are singletons. This clonotype was obtained from an adult in good health. The rearrangement uses TRBV19 and TRBJ1-1; D is uncertain. This sample comprised peripheral blood, obtained on day 0 of MenACWY control vaccination. Written as DNA, the CDR3 is TGTGCCAGTAGTATCCCACCCCACCTGAGGAGCAGAACTGAAGCTTTCTTT. This translates into CASSIPPHLRSRTEAFF.